This T cell receptor beta chain was sequenced for a study of cytomegalovirus exposure and HLA in healthy donors. CDR1 and CDR2 from the germline V gene are MNHEY and SMNVEV (reference sequence). The CDR3 contains 14 residues. The V gene end was trimmed by 4 bases and the J gene end by 7 bases; junction bases not matched to a gene: 5. Profiling relied on immunoSEQ multiplex PCR, and the TCRdb table lists in-frame clones only, not all of them. The sample records 78,000 or so clones, 95% to 97% being singletons. This chain joins TRBV27 and TRBJ2-1, with 9 bases identical to TRBD1. Sequenced: PBMCs. The TCR originated in a man younger than 35 in good health and CMV-seropositive. CDR3 amino acids: CASSYGQGRNEQFF. The CDR3 DNA reads TGTGCCAGCAGTTATGGACAGGGGCGGAATGAGCAGTTCTTC.